Shown below are 32 T cell receptor beta chains from a single sample sequenced in a study of T-cell reconstitution after alpha-beta-depleted transplantation in children. Researchers prepared the TCRbeta library using unique molecular identifiers, the study reports. TCRdb called the PCR reads again in MiXCR, with one record for every CDR3 protein. There are some 200,000 distinct CDR3 sequences in the sample; about 14% occur only once, and around 14% lies in the top ten. Sequencing used PBMCs from the stem cell graft donor, obtained from the stem cell graft. The receptors originated from a human donor who donated a stem cell graft to a child with acute lymphoblastic leukemia.

The chain uses TRBV5-1 and TRBJ1-1, with TRBD1 matching 8 bases. This CDR3 is 14 amino acids long. Germline V lookup: CDR1 SGHRS, CDR2 YFSETQ. J was trimmed by 4 bases and V by 8 bases; bases with no gene match: 10. The CDR3 is CASSTGEVGTEAFF. As DNA, the CDR3 is TGCGCCAGTTCGACAGGGGAGGTGGGCACTGAAGCTTTCTTT.

This sequence joins TRBV4-2 and TRBJ2-7; D call uncertain. The germline V gene encodes CDR1 LGHNA and CDR2 YNFKEQ. This CDR3 has 14 amino acids. With 4 bases removed from V and 2 bases from J, the gap between germline ends came to 12 bases. For the CDR3, the DNA is TGTGCCAGCAGCCCGGGCGTTGGAACCTACGAGCAGTACTTC. Amino acid sequence: CASSPGVGTYEQYF.

The chain recombines TRBV5-1 with TRBJ2-3; D may be TRBD1 (5 bases). Germline V gene lookup returns CDR1 SGHRS and CDR2 YFSETQ. Deletions cut 3 bases from V and 6 bases from J, with 14 bases between. CDR3 length: 14 amino acids. The CDR3 coding sequence is TGCGCCAGCAGCTCCGGAAGGGCAGGGGATACGCAGTATTTT. Translating it yields CASSSGRAGDTQYF.

This clonotype was counted between two and nine times. J is TRBJ2-7 and V is TRBV29-1; TRBD2 matches at 8 bases. Germline lookup yields CDR1 SQVTM and CDR2 ANQGSEA. This CDR3 region has 13 residues. V lost 6 bases to trimming and J lost 6 bases; unmatched junction nucleotides: 10. The CDR3 loop reads CSVGKREPGEQYF. The CDR3 nucleotides are TGCAGCGTCGGTAAGCGGGAGCCAGGCGAGCAGTACTTC.

In this sample, this clonotype turned up many times. The chain carries TRBV20-1 and TRBJ2-1, with no clear D. This CDR3 has 10 residues. From germline, CDR1 is DFQATT and CDR2 SNEGSKA (reference sequence). Trimming shortened V by 6 bases and J by 6 bases, and 6 bases separated the two germline ends. The CDR3 loop is CSARRNEQFF. DNA of the CDR3: TGCAGTGCCCGTCGCAATGAGCAGTTCTTC.

This clonotype was recorded at least ten times. The chain uses TRBV12-3 or TRBV12-4 and TRBJ2-7; D is unresolved. CDR3 length: 11 amino acids. Trimming took off 2 bases at V and 7 bases at J, with 6 bases between the two ends. The DNA of the CDR3 is TGTGCCAGCAGTTTAAATGTGGAGCAGTACTTC. The encoded protein is CASSLNVEQYF.

Note on this clonotype: This may be a read error: a much more frequent sequence differs by one nucleotide. The conserved closing phenylalanine or tryptophan is absent in this CDR3, likely reflecting a read error. The chain recombines TRBV7-8 with TRBJ2-7; no firm D call. V lost 8 bases to trimming and J lost 3 bases, with 20 bases between them. In germline, CDR1 is SGHVS, CDR2 FQNEAQ. CDR3 size: 15 residues. CDR3 in amino acids: CASARGWGTNYEQYS. The CDR3 bases are TGTGCCAGCGCCAGAGGATGGGGTACTAACTACGAGCAGTACTCC.

V usage is TRBV24-1 and J usage is TRBJ2-1; a possible D gene is TRBD2 (5 bases). Looked up from germline, CDR1 is KGHDR and CDR2 is SFDVKD. Trimming left V 0 bases short and J 3 bases short, with 8 bases between. The CDR3 consists of 15 residues. The CDR3 region has the DNA TGTGCCACCAGTGATTTGGATGGGAGCTACAATGAGCAGTTCTTC. Its translation: CATSDLDGSYNEQFF.

This clonotype was seen only a few times. The gene calls are TRBV24-1 and TRBJ2-7; 8 bases agree with TRBD2. The CDR3 is 15 residues long. Trimming at V came to 1 base and at J to 2 bases, leaving 3 bases not matched to a gene. CDR1 and CDR2 from the germline V gene are KGHDR and SFDVKD. The DNA of the CDR3 is TGTGCCACCAGTGATTTACGGGGGGGTACCTACGAGCAGTACTTC. Encoded protein: CATSDLRGGTYEQYF.

This clonotype has at least ten counts. The J gene is TRBJ2-7, the V gene TRBV5-6; D not certain. Trimming took off 4 bases at V and 6 bases at J, with 14 bases between the two ends. The CDR3 is 13 amino acids. The germline gives CDR1 SGHDT, CDR2 YYEEEE. The CDR3 loop is CASSNALKIEQYF. The CDR3 DNA reads TGTGCCAGCAGCAACGCTCTTAAGATCGAGCAGTACTTC.

This clonotype appeared a few times. This chain joins TRBV20-1 and TRBJ1-1; 7 bases map to TRBD1. Germline loops: CDR1 DFQATT, CDR2 SNEGSKA (reference sequence). This CDR3 spans 13 amino acids. V was clipped by 7 bases and J by 11 bases; unmatched bases: 16. In DNA form, the CDR3 reads TGCAGTGTCGCCGGGACAGATCGATGGTTGGCTTTCTTT. Protein product: CSVAGTDRWLAFF.

Comments on this clonotype: A much larger clone differs from this one at a single base, so this may be a read error. The V gene is TRBV15, the J gene TRBJ2-2; D unresolved. Trimming stripped 0 bases from V and 5 bases from J, with 13 bases between. CDR3 length equals 16 residues. Germline V gives CDR1 LNHNV, CDR2 YYDKDF (reference sequence). For the CDR3, the DNA is TGTGCCACCAGCAGAGAATTTGTTTGGAGAACCGGGGAGCTGTTTTTT. Protein product: CATSREFVWRTGELFF.

This clonotype was recorded many times. The J gene is TRBJ2-5, the V gene TRBV10-3; D gene unclear. The CDR3 spans 13 residues. Trimming shortened V by 2 bases and J by 8 bases, and 12 bases separated the two germline ends. Germline values: CDR1 ENHRY, CDR2 SYGVKD. The CDR3 nucleotides read TGTGCCATCAGTGAGCAGCAGGCCATTACCCAGTACTTC. Its protein product is CAISEQQAITQYF.

This clonotype was seen repeatedly, ten times or more. The chain has TRBV28 and TRBJ2-7; D call uncertain. There are 12 residues in the CDR3. CDR1 and CDR2 from the germline V gene are MDHEN and SYDVKM. The ends were cut back, 4 bases at V and 3 bases at J, with 7 bases in the middle. This chain's CDR3 is CASSSGDYEQYF. As DNA, the CDR3 is TGTGCCAGCAGTTCAGGAGACTACGAGCAGTACTTC.

The chain is built from TRBV7-9 and TRBJ2-7, with 7 bases matching TRBD1. From germline, CDR1 is SEHNR and CDR2 FQNEAQ (reference sequence). The CDR3 runs to 13 residues. The ends lost 5 bases at V and 6 bases at J; junction bases unmatched: 7. The CDR3 loop is CASSARRQGEQYF. CDR3 nucleotide sequence: TGTGCCAGCAGCGCTAGAAGACAGGGCGAGCAGTACTTC. Full variable domain (rest looked up from reference TRBV7-9 and TRBJ2-7): DTGVSQNPRHKITKRGQNVTFRCDPISEHNRLYWYRQTLGQGPEFLTYFQNEAQLEKSRLLSDRFSAERPKGSFSTLEIQRTEQGDSAMYLCASSARRQGEQYFGPGTRLTVT.

The genes are TRBV11-2 and TRBJ2-3; 9 nucleotides align to TRBD2. CDR1 and CDR2 from the germline V gene are SGHAT and FQNNGV. V was clipped by 4 bases and J by 0 bases; unmatched bases: 17. The CDR3 extends over 20 amino acids. The DNA of the CDR3 is TGTGCCAGCAGCTCCGTCTCCGGTAGCGGGAGTGGTTATAGCACAGATACGCAGTATTTT. Protein product: CASSSVSGSGSGYSTDTQYF.

The chain employs TRBV1 and TRBJ2-7; the table's D call, TRBD2, has no DNA check behind it. TRBV1 is tagged as a pseudogene. The CDR3 loop spans 21 amino acids. This chain's CDR3 is CTSSQSDQRTSGRALTYEQYF. In DNA, the CDR3 is TGCACCAGCAGCCAAAGTGACCAAAGGACTAGCGGGAGGGCTCTAACCTACGAGCAGTACTTC.

This clonotype was observed many times. The V and J genes are TRBV7-9 and TRBJ2-1; 7 bases are a match to TRBD2. The V and J ends lost 1 base and 9 bases, in that order; junction bases with no gene match: 15. In germline, CDR1 is SEHNR, CDR2 FQNEAQ (reference sequence). The CDR3 contains 17 residues. For the CDR3, the DNA is TGTGCCAGCAGCTTAGGCCGGGTAGCGGGCCTACTAACTGAGCAGTTCTTC. Encoded protein: CASSLGRVAGLLTEQFF.

This clonotype appeared many times. The chain recombines TRBV4-1 with TRBJ2-1, with 11 positions matching TRBD2. There are 17 residues in the CDR3. Germline V CDR1 and CDR2: MGHRA, YSYEKL. V dropped 4 bases and J dropped 8; count of bases not matched to a gene: 13. In DNA form, the CDR3 reads TGCGCCAGCAGCCTCGAAGCACTAGCGGGAGTTCCGCATGAGCAGTTCTTC. This gives the protein CASSLEALAGVPHEQFF.

The chain has TRBV5-1 and TRBJ2-3; weak D call: TRBD1 (6 bases). V lost 0 bases to trimming and J lost 5 bases, with 10 bases between them. This CDR3 is 14 amino acids long. Germline CDR1 reads SGHRS; CDR2 reads YFSETQ. The CDR3 DNA reads TGCGCCAGCAGCTTGGCAGGGGCAGAAGATACGCAGTATTTT. Its translation: CASSLAGAEDTQYF.

To note about this clonotype: Sequence at one end of the junction differs from germline and may be a read error. The chain links TRBV3-1 to TRBJ2-3; TRBD1 matches at 8 bases. CDR3 size: 19 residues. Germline V lookup: CDR1 LGHDT, CDR2 YNNKEL (reference sequence). CDR3 residues: CACSRDRGWSGESADTQYF. The CDR3 nucleotides are TGTGCCTGCAGCCGTGACAGGGGCTGGTCGGGAGAGTCAGCAGATACGCAGTATTTT.

This clonotype was counted at least ten times. This chain links TRBV5-1 with TRBJ2-1; perhaps D is TRBD1 or TRBD2 (6 bases each). The CDR3 is made up of 15 amino acids. Between the trimmed V and J ends, which lost 0 bases and 0 bases, there was a span of 7 bases. In germline, CDR1 is SGHRS, CDR2 YFSETQ. The CDR3 DNA follows: TGCGCCAGCAGCTTGGAGGGGGGCTCCTACAATGAGCAGTTCTTC. Its protein product is CASSLEGGSYNEQFF. Looking up the rest from reference TRBV5-1 and TRBJ2-1 gives the full variable domain: KAGVTQTPRYLIKTRGQQVTLSCSPISGHRSVSWYQQTPGQGLQFLFEYFSETQRNKGNFPGRFSGRQFSNSRSEMNVSTLELGDSALYLCASSLEGGSYNEQFFGPGTRLTVL.

This clonotype has a count of ten or more. The rearrangement uses TRBV20-1 and TRBJ1-1; possible D gene TRBD1, 5 bases. The length of the CDR3 is 15 residues. Germline values: CDR1 DFQATT, CDR2 SNEGSKA (reference sequence). V shed 0 bases and J shed 5 bases, with 16 bases lying between them. The CDR3 coding sequence is TGCAGTGCTAGAGATTCGAGAGGGGTGGGGACTGAAGCTTTCTTT. It translates to CSARDSRGVGTEAFF.

This clonotype occurred a few times. The chain combines TRBV20-1 with TRBJ2-1; 8 bases map to TRBD2. The CDR3 covers 17 residues. V was clipped by 5 bases and J by 4 bases; unmatched bases: 16. Germline V gene sequence: CDR1 DFQATT, CDR2 SNEGSKA (reference sequence). The DNA for the CDR3 is TGCAGTGCTCGTAGCAAACTAGCGGAGTATCCTTACAATGAGCAGTTCTTC. It codes for CSARSKLAEYPYNEQFF.

This clonotype has ten or more counts. V and J are TRBV12-3 or TRBV12-4 and TRBJ2-2; TRBD2 matches at 9 bases. This CDR3 comprises 16 residues. V dropped 4 bases and J dropped 1; count of bases not matched to a gene: 4. CDR3 sequence: CASSSRLAENTGELFF. The CDR3 DNA reads TGTGCCAGCAGTTCGAGACTAGCGGAGAACACCGGGGAGCTGTTTTTT.

Only a few counts were recorded for this clonotype. The V gene is TRBV25-1, the J gene TRBJ2-3; 9 positions agree with TRBD2. CDR1 is MGHDK, CDR2 SYGVNS, per germline. V trimming: 5 bases; J trimming: 6 bases; junction bases outside the gene matches: 15. The CDR3 covers 17 residues. CDR3 residues: CASSPNPRLAVTDTQYF. The CDR3 nucleotides are TGTGCCAGCAGTCCCAACCCCCGACTAGCGGTGACGGATACGCAGTATTTT.

This clonotype was observed many times. J is TRBJ2-7 and V is TRBV20-1, with 7 bases identical to TRBD2. J was trimmed by 0 bases and V by 3 bases; bases with no gene match: 2. The CDR3 extends over 13 amino acids. The V gene's germline CDR1 is DFQATT and CDR2 SNEGSKA (reference sequence). CDR3 in DNA: TGCAGTGCTAGCGGGAGGACCTCCTACGAGCAGTACTTC. Its translation: CSASGRTSYEQYF.

This clonotype was counted a few times. The V and J genes are TRBV20-1 and TRBJ2-3; TRBD2 matches 12 bases. Per germline, CDR1 DFQATT and CDR2 SNEGSKA (reference sequence). The CDR3 length is 16 residues. Trimming removed 6 bases from V and 4 bases from J; junction bases left unmatched: 11. CDR3 amino acids: CSATTSGGRGADTQYF. The DNA for the CDR3 is TGCAGTGCGACGACTAGCGGGGGCAGGGGCGCAGATACGCAGTATTTT.

This clonotype has ten or more counts. This chain uses TRBV3-1 with TRBJ2-6, with D maybe TRBD1 (6 bases). Per the germline V gene, CDR1 is LGHDT and CDR2 is YNNKEL (reference sequence). The CDR3 is 15 residues long. The V end lost 3 bases, the J end lost 0 bases, and 6 bases lay between the germline ends. For the CDR3, the DNA is TGTGCCAGCAGCCAGGACAGCTCTGGGGCCAACGTCCTGACTTTC. Its protein product is CASSQDSSGANVLTF.

The chain links TRBV5-4 to TRBJ1-1, with 8 positions matching TRBD1. J was trimmed by 1 base and V by 6 bases; bases with no gene match: 5. CDR3 length: 14 residues. The germline V gene has CDR1 SGHNT and CDR2 YYREEE (reference sequence). The CDR3 bases are TGTGCCAGCAACCGGGACAGGTGGAACACTGAAGCTTTCTTT. It codes for CASNRDRWNTEAFF.

This clonotype was found many times. The chain combines TRBV25-1 with TRBJ2-2, with 11 bases fitting TRBD2. Germline loops: CDR1 MGHDK, CDR2 SYGVNS. V trimming: 9 bases; J trimming: 9 bases; junction bases outside the gene matches: 12. This CDR3 is built from 15 residues. The CDR3 nucleotides are TGTGCCAGTACCGGAACTAGCGGGAGAGACCGGGAGCTGTTTTTT. It is translated as CASTGTSGRDRELFF.

This clonotype was seen repeatedly, ten times or more. This chain joins TRBV28 and TRBJ2-4; weak D call: TRBD2 (6 bases). The V gene's germline CDR1 is MDHEN and CDR2 SYDVKM. Deletions cut 3 bases from V and 7 bases from J, with 19 bases between. This CDR3 spans 16 amino acids. The CDR3 spells CASSLGSSAGRNIQYF. The DNA of the CDR3 is TGTGCCAGCAGTTTGGGGAGCTCCGCAGGGAGGAACATTCAGTACTTC.